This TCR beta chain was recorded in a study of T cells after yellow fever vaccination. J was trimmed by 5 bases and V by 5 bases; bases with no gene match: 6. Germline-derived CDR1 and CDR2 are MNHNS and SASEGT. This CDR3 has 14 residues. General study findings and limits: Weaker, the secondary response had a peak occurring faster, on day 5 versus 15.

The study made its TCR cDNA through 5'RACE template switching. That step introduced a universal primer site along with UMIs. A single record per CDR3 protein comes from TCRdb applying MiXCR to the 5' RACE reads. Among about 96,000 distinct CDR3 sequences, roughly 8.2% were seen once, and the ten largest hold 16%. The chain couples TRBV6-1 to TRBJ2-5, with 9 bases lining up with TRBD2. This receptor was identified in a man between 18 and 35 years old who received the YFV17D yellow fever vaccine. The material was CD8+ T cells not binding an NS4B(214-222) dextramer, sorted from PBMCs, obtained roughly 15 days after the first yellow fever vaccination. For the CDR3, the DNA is TGTGCCAGCAGTCCGGGACTAGCAAGTGAGACCCAGTACTTC. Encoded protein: CASSPGLASETQYF.